The T cell receptor beta chain described here comes from a study of response to subunit inactivated influenza vaccine. CDR1 is SQVTM, CDR2 ANQGSEA, per germline. The CDR3 sequence is 13 residues long. Trimming cost V 7 bases and J 1 base, with 8 bases left between them. This clonotype occurred many times. Its antigen is undetermined. TCRdb called the RT-PCR reads again in MiXCR, with one record for every CDR3 protein. The data contain a few hundred thousand distinct CDR3 sequences, approximately 7.7% of them seen just once; the ten biggest clones take up about 12%. Study outcomes and limitations: The authors suggested that every seasonal influenza vaccination recruits few new T cells.

The V and J genes are TRBV29-1 and TRBJ2-6; D remains unclear. The sequencing used PBMCs from blood, collected less than 30 months after vaccination. The sequence came from a man between 50 and 69 years old who received an inactivated influenza vaccine. The CDR3 loop is CSASPSGANVLTF. The DNA of the CDR3 is TGCAGCGCCAGCCCTTCTGGGGCCAACGTCCTGACTTTC. Supplemented by reference TRBV29-1 and TRBJ2-6, the full variable domain reads SAVISQKPSRDICQRGTSLTIQCQVDSQVTMMFWYRQQPGQSLTLIATANQGSEATYESGFVIDKFPISRPNLTFSTLTVSNMSPEDSSIYLCSASPSGANVLTFGAGSRLTVL.